This entry describes one T cell receptor beta chain. What it binds is unknown. It was about 100,000 TCR templates that were assayed per sample. The assay was immunoSEQ multiplex PCR, and TCRdb's table has in-frame clones only and misses some. Of some 73,000 clones listed, roughly 93% were seen once; the top ten hold approximately 4.5%. The data derive from a study of siplizumab effects on memory and regulatory T cells. Broader study findings: Siplizumab produced a significant drop in alloreactive sequences attributable to unstimulated CD4+ memory cells. No naive or memory phenotype could be assigned to roughly 75-97% of proliferating clones.

The V and J ends lost 5 bases and 4 bases, in that order; junction bases with no gene match: 6. Germline V CDR1 and CDR2: SGHTA, FQGTGA. There are 17 residues in the CDR3. This receptor was obtained from a human donor in good health. Material: CD8+ T cells sorted from blood. The chain recombines TRBV7-3 with TRBJ2-3; the match to TRBD2 covers 16 bases. The CDR3 spells CASSPGTSGGAPDTQYF. The CDR3 region has the DNA TGTGCCAGCAGCCCGGGGACTAGCGGGGGGGCCCCAGATACGCAGTATTTT. Drawing the rest from reference TRBV7-3 and TRBJ2-3, the complete variable domain is GAGVSQTPSNKVTEKGKYVELRCDPISGHTALYWYRQSLGQGPEFLIYFQGTGAADDSGLPNDRFFAVRPEGSVSTLKIQRTERGDSAVYLCASSPGTSGGAPDTQYFGPGTRLTVL.